Below, 2 T cell receptor beta chains from the same sample are listed, as sequenced in a study of regulatory T cells in long-lasting Graves disease. Time point indicated: persistent/refractory GD, antithyroid drugs over 5 years with positive TRAb. After RNA was extracted from PBMCs, the TCR library was made from it. For TCR beta, libraries came from iRepertoire HTBI primers and Arm-PCR of CDR3 regions. TCRdb processed the multiplex PCR reads anew with MiXCR; each CDR3 protein has one entry. The top ten hold around an eighth of the sample, which has about 430,000 distinct CDR3 sequences, roughly a fifth seen once. Sequencing used peripheral blood mononuclear cells (PBMCs), obtained when the disease was refractory, from a patient treated with antithyroid drugs. All receptors derive from a female donor with Graves disease.

CDR3 sequence reads: CASSLPQPGLVGKETQYF. CDR3 nucleotides: TGCGCCAGCAGCCTCCCTCAACCGGGACTAGTGGGGAAAGAGACCCAGTACTTC. The chain combines TRBV5-1 with TRBJ2-5; TRBD2 agrees at 8 bases. Germline loops: CDR1 SGHRS, CDR2 YFSETQ. The CDR3 sequence is 18 residues long. V was clipped by 4 bases and J by 3 bases; unmatched bases: 17.

The chain links TRBV4-2 to TRBJ2-7, with D perhaps matching TRBD2 (5 bases). Germline V CDR1 and CDR2: LGHNA, YNFKEQ. The V gene lost 3 bases and the J gene lost 2 bases, with 14 bases spanning the gap. This CDR3 spans 15 amino acids. CDR3 residues: CASSQSYGLAYEQYF. The CDR3 region has the DNA TGTGCCAGCAGCCAGTCTTATGGACTCGCCTACGAGCAGTACTTC.